The clone carrying this T cell receptor beta chain is a singleton in its sample. The antigen is not known. 60 Vbeta and 13 Jbeta primers were used in PCR. Source study methods: An analysis performed later counted 60 million to 90 million unique TCR beta chains (roughly 11 million of them shared). Sequenced by immunoSEQ multiplex PCR; TCRdb stores in-frame clones only, minus some. V and J calls and clone size are given by that table; D and trimming were obtained from the DNA. The sample consists of about 180,000 clones, over 75% of them appearing once. This specimen belongs to a study of cytomegalovirus exposure and HLA in healthy donors. Looking at the study overall: Among the 300 to 450 genotyped donors, 65% to 85% were placed in the Caucasian-associated ancestry cluster. Study-wide results and caveats: In a later analysis, at a false discovery rate of 0.05, fewer than 20,000 TCR beta sequences matched HLA alleles.

The CDR3 extends over 15 amino acids. The ends were cut back, 3 bases at V and 0 bases at J, with 9 bases in the middle. Germline V gene data show CDR1 as SEHNR and CDR2 as FQNEAQ (reference sequence). The J gene is TRBJ1-3, the V gene TRBV7-9, with D possibly being TRBD1 (5 bases). The TCR sequence derives from a woman between 50 and 59 years old in good health and CMV-seronegative. Specimen: PBMCs. In DNA, the CDR3 is TGTGCCAGCAGCTTTGCGGGGGACTCTGGAAACACCATATATTTT. Amino acids: CASSFAGDSGNTIYF.